These 8 T cell receptor beta chains were sequenced from one sample in a study of post-analysis software for immune sequencing data. cDNA libraries for TCR beta contained unique molecular identifiers. MiXCR, run by TCRdb on the PCR reads, gives a single entry per CDR3 protein. The table includes roughly 410,000 distinct CDR3 sequences, roughly 30% detected once. No antigens are known for them. Broader study findings: Roughly five TRBV segments appeared more often in patients than in controls, and TRBV5-6, TRBV5-1 and TRBV20-1 were among these.

Sequenced: blood. Receptor source: a girl aged 10 to 17 with multiple sclerosis.

The J gene is TRBJ1-2, the V gene TRBV12-3 or TRBV12-4; tentatively, D is TRBD1 (5 bases). The V end was cut by 2 bases, the J end by 1 base, with 11 bases between. CDR3 length: 15 amino acids. Written as DNA, the CDR3 is TGTGCCAGCAGTTTATCACAGGTCCTTAACTATGGCTACACCTTC. Encoded protein: CASSLSQVLNYGYTF.

J is TRBJ1-2 and V is TRBV13; a possible D gene is TRBD1 (5 bases). The CDR3 totals 12 residues. The V and J ends lost 8 bases and 10 bases respectively, with 17 bases between them. Germline V gene lookup returns CDR1 PRHDT and CDR2 FYEKMQ (reference sequence). CDR3 nucleotide sequence: TGTGCCAGCCCGGGTCCAGGGACGGTCTACACCTTC. Its translation: CASPGPGTVYTF.

This clonotype was detected only once. The rearrangement joins TRBV28 to TRBJ1-1; a possible D gene is TRBD1 (6 bases). Germline lookup yields CDR1 MDHEN and CDR2 SYDVKM. The CDR3 has 12 residues. Trimming shortened V by 7 bases and J by 8 bases, and 14 bases separated the two germline ends. The CDR3 DNA sequence: TGTGCCAGCAATCTTGGTGGGACAGAAGCTTTCTTT. The encoded protein is CASNLGGTEAFF.

The chain recombines TRBV18 with TRBJ1-6; D is possibly TRBD1 (5 bases). Germline loops: CDR1 KGHSH, CDR2 LQKENI. Trimming shortened V by 0 bases and J by 14 bases, and 11 bases separated the two germline ends. The CDR3 runs 13 residues. Here the CDR3 DNA reads TGTGCCAGCTCACCACCTGGGGCGCTAACCCTCCACTTT. Translation: CASSPPGALTLHF.

This clonotype was counted between two and nine times. The gene calls are TRBV6-2 or TRBV6-3 and TRBJ1-5; 10 nucleotides match TRBD1. This CDR3 spans 17 amino acids. J gave up 4 bases and V 0 bases, and 6 bases lay outside the gene matches. Germline V CDR1 and CDR2: MNHEY, SVGEGT. The CDR3 DNA follows: TGTGCCAGCAGTTACTCACTGGGGACAGGGGCTAATCAGCCCCAGCATTTT. Protein sequence: CASSYSLGTGANQPQHF.

A few counts support this clonotype. This chain joins TRBV6-5 and TRBJ2-5; no clear D gene. The J call may be wrong; the DNA end is better matched by TRBJ2-7. This CDR3 has 14 amino acids. Germline CDR1 reads MNHEY; CDR2 reads SVGAGI. The CDR3 spells CASSPRTAPYEQYF. The CDR3 DNA is TGTGCCAGCAGTCCCCGCACCGCACCCTACGAGCAGTACTTC.

This clonotype came up many times. V usage is TRBV7-9 and J usage is TRBJ2-1; 9 bases are shared with TRBD2. Per the germline V gene, CDR1 is SEHNR and CDR2 is FQNEAQ (reference sequence). Unmatched junction bases numbered 2, after V lost 1 base and J lost 4 bases. The CDR3 spans 15 residues. Here the CDR3 DNA reads TGTGCCAGCAGCTTAGTGGCGGGGGGGTACAATGAGCAGTTCTTC. Translating gives CASSLVAGGYNEQFF. Full variable domain (remainder filled in from reference TRBV7-9 and TRBJ2-1): DTGVSQNPRHKITKRGQNVTFRCDPISEHNRLYWYRQTLGQGPEFLTYFQNEAQLEKSRLLSDRFSAERPKGSFSTLEIQRTEQGDSAMYLCASSLVAGGYNEQFFGPGTRLTVL.

This clonotype turned up a few times. The chain has TRBV5-4 and TRBJ2-7; 8 bases fit TRBD1. The CDR3 loop spans 15 amino acids. The germline V gene has CDR1 SGHNT and CDR2 YYREEE (reference sequence). The junction had 7 bases not matched to a gene; V was cut back by 3 bases and J by 2 bases. CDR3 nucleotide sequence: TGTGCCAGCAGCTACCCGGGACAGGTTACCTACGAGCAGTACTTC. Residues: CASSYPGQVTYEQYF.